This TCR beta chain was captured by sequencing in a study of identical twins. Study-level findings and limits: Cross-sectional statistics, not tracking of the same donors, supported the conclusions. Cord blood beta clonotypes present at high abundance carried fewer insertions; no such pattern appeared in memory repertoires.

This clonotype came up many times. Its antigen remains unknown. A template switching step contributed a universal primer site, while unique molecular identifiers were present in the cDNA. TCRdb redid the calling of the 5' RACE reads with MiXCR, one entry per CDR3 protein. Here the sample spans roughly 700,000 distinct CDR3 sequences, approximately 9% being singletons. The CDR3 sequence is 16 residues long. Trimming at V came to 1 base and at J to 3 bases, leaving 7 bases not matched to a gene. Germline V lookup: CDR1 MGHRA, CDR2 YSYEKL. These data were also reused for a study on yellow fever vaccine responses in identical twins.

The chain uses TRBV4-1 and TRBJ2-7; 9 bases line up with TRBD1. The source of this sequence is a woman aged 18-35 years in good health. The sequenced sample consisted of PBMCs. Here the CDR3 reads CASSQAEGTGSYEQYF. The CDR3 DNA is TGCGCCAGCAGCCAAGCAGAGGGGACAGGGAGCTACGAGCAGTACTTC.